Listed here is a single T cell receptor beta chain. Its cognate antigen is unknown. Scientists amplified the TCR beta CDR3 regions from RNA transcripts. An opening RT-PCR round employed HTBI primers and preceded a second-round multiplex PCR. TCRdb re-called the multiplex PCR reads with MiXCR, one entry per CDR3 protein. This sample yields more than 300,000 distinct CDR3 sequences, of which 17% are seen a single time; around 2.4% belongs to the top ten. Absence of ophthalmopathy within 18 months of follow-up defined stable hyperthyroidism. Patients were left out if they had other autoimmune diseases, uncontrolled infections, pregnancy or lactation. The data originate from a study of Graves' ophthalmopathy and Graves' hyperthyroidism. Study-wide points: Thyroid clonotypes that were expanded above 0.001 frequency mostly also appeared in blood. Forecasting of ophthalmopathy progression by the model achieved almost 71% sensitivity and about 77% specificity.

Per the germline V gene, CDR1 is MDHEN and CDR2 is SYDVKM. The CDR3 has 14 residues. J lost 4 bases, V lost 3 bases, and 5 bases had no gene match. V usage is TRBV28 and J usage is TRBJ1-2, with 7 bases fitting TRBD1. This TCR derives from an adult woman with stable Graves' hyperthyroidism. The specimen sequenced was peripheral blood. CDR3 sequence (DNA): TGTGCCAGCAGTTTTTTCCGGGACAGCTATGGCTACACCTTC. Translated: CASSFFRDSYGYTF.